A selection of T cell receptor beta chains follows, all from one sample in a study of HIV-infected patients and healthy controls. TCRdb itself ran the 5' RACE reads through MiXCR, one entry per CDR3 protein. The data hold around 7,800 distinct CDR3 sequences, with roughly 6% observed a single time. The sequenced sample was blood, obtained before antiretroviral therapy. The receptors come from an adult with HIV infection. The CDR3 runs from the conserved cysteine through the conserved F or W. The D gene is left open where the match is weak. Clone size is not always given. Where it is, it says once, few, many or a class for expanded clones.

>many|TRBV6-5|-|TRBJ2-1
CASRRGHSYNEQFF
TGTGCCAGCCGCCGGGGCCACTCCTACAATGAGCAGTTCTTC
>-|TRBV27|TRBD1|TRBJ1-1
CASRGQGFTEAFF
TGTGCCAGCAGGGGACAGGGTTTTACTGAAGCTTTCTTT
>medium-sized|TRBV23-1|-|TRBJ1-1
CASSQFWAFF
TGCGCCAGCAGTCAATTTTGGGCTTTCTTT
>many|TRBV4-3|TRBD1|TRBJ1-2
CASSQDLMDRGYGYTF
TGCGCCAGCAGCCAAGATTTAATGGACAGGGGCTATGGCTACACCTTC
>medium-sized|TRBV2|-|TRBJ2-3
CASSDQGNSLDTQYF
TGTGCCAGCAGTGATCAGGGGAACTCTCTGGATACGCAGTATTTT
>medium-sized|TRBV13|-|TRBJ2-1
CASSLRPNSYNEQFF
TGTGCCAGCAGCCTAAGACCGAACTCCTACAATGAGCAGTTCTTC
>medium-sized|TRBV19|-|TRBJ2-2
CASLGFPGELFF
TGTGCGAGCCTGGGGTTTCCCGGGGAGCTGTTTTTT
>many|TRBV10-3|-|TRBJ2-3
CAISDRGKLITDTQYF
TGTGCCATCAGTGATCGAGGGAAACTGATCACAGATACGCAGTATTTT
>many|TRBV12-3/TRBV12-4|TRBD1|TRBJ2-5
CASSLGDRSPSETQYF
TGTGCCAGCAGTTTGGGGGACAGGTCGCCCTCAGAGACCCAGTACTTC
>medium-sized|TRBV30|-|TRBJ2-2
CAWSVRLLDTGELFF
TGTGCCTGGAGTGTACGATTGTTGGACACCGGGGAGCTGTTTTTT
>many|TRBV9|TRBD1|TRBJ2-5
CASSNAGGTETQYF
TGTGCCAGCAGCAATGCAGGGGGCACGGAGACCCAGTACTTC
>medium-sized|TRBV6-2/TRBV6-3|-|TRBJ2-7
CASSRGGDYEQYF
TGTGCCAGCAGTAGGGGAGGAGACTACGAGCAGTACTTC
>medium-sized|TRBV6-1|TRBD1|TRBJ2-4
CASSARDRGNIQYF
TGTGCCAGCAGTGCTAGGGACAGGGGTAACATTCAGTACTTC
>-|TRBV4-1|-|TRBJ1-1
CASSQYQGMNTEAFF
TGCGCCAGCAGCCAATACCAGGGGATGAACACTGAAGCTTTCTTT
>-|TRBV20-1|TRBD2|TRBJ2-1
CSARGGRSSYNEQFF
TGCAGTGCTAGGGGCGGGAGGAGCTCCTACAATGAGCAGTTCTTC
>many|TRBV7-2|TRBD2|TRBJ2-1
CASSLGGGLAGLNEQFF
TGTGCCAGCAGCTTAGGGGGGGGCCTAGCGGGATTAAATGAGCAGTTCTTC
>medium-sized|TRBV5-1|-|TRBJ2-1
CASSLQGTDNEQFF
TGCGCCAGCAGCTTGCAGGGAACAGACAATGAGCAGTTCTTC
>many|TRBV3-1|-|TRBJ2-3
CASSQDWRETTDTQYF
TGTGCCAGCAGCCAAGATTGGAGGGAGACGACAGATACGCAGTATTTT
>-|TRBV7-9|TRBD1|TRBJ2-7
CASSFSPGQGASYEQYF
TGTGCCAGCAGCTTTAGTCCGGGACAGGGGGCCTCCTACGAGCAGTACTTC
>few|TRBV19|TRBD1|TRBJ1-4
CASSRLTGAVEKLFF
TGTGCCAGTAGTCGCCTGACAGGGGCTGTTGAAAAACTGTTTTTT
>medium-sized|TRBV28|-|TRBJ2-5
CATRGTQETQYF
TGTGCCACCCGCGGGACTCAAGAGACCCAGTACTTC
>medium-sized|TRBV6-5|TRBD1|TRBJ2-5
CASRSSFGQGAQYF
TGTGCCAGCAGATCCTCATTCGGACAGGGTGCCCAGTACTTC
>many|TRBV12-3/TRBV12-4|-|TRBJ1-2
CASSPQGTDGYTF
TGTGCCAGCAGCCCCCAGGGAACTGATGGCTACACCTTC
>few|TRBV6-4|-|TRBJ2-1
CASSDSSRYNEQFF
TGTGCCAGCAGTGACTCAAGTCGGTACAATGAGCAGTTCTTC
>-|TRBV21-1|-|TRBJ1-1
CASSRSSPVCSGSREAFF
TGTGCCAGCAGCAGATCTTCGCCCGTCTGTTCCGGCAGTCGTGAAGCTTTCTTT
>medium-sized|TRBV2|-|TRBJ2-5
CASNQGTQYF
TGTGCCAGCAATCAGGGGACCCAGTACTTC
>many|TRBV24-1|TRBD1|TRBJ2-5
CATSDQNRDRAPLGETQYF
TGTGCCACCAGTGATCAGAACCGGGACAGGGCCCCACTCGGGGAGACCCAGTACTTC
>medium-sized|TRBV3-1|-|TRBJ2-1
CASSQVLAVREQFF
TGTGCCAGCAGCCAAGTATTAGCGGTGCGGGAGCAGTTCTTC
>-|TRBV18|TRBD1|TRBJ1-1
CASSPVGKRDRDDTEAFF
TGTGCCAGCTCACCTGTTGGGAAGCGGGACAGGGATGACACTGAAGCTTTCTTT
>medium-sized|TRBV6-5|-|TRBJ2-2
CASSYQGLSGELFF
TGTGCCAGCAGTTACCAGGGCCTTTCCGGGGAGCTGTTTTTT
>medium-sized|TRBV6-6|-|TRBJ1-2
CASSYSTEDYGYTF
TGTGCCAGCAGTTACTCGACAGAGGACTATGGCTACACCTTC
>many|TRBV4-2|-|TRBJ2-3
CASSQVAENTDTQYF
TGTGCCAGCAGCCAAGTTGCGGAAAACACAGATACGCAGTATTTT
>many|TRBV9|TRBD1|TRBJ2-1
CASSADGDRGYNEQFF
TGTGCCAGCAGCGCCGATGGGGACAGGGGCTACAATGAGCAGTTCTTC
>medium-sized|TRBV6-2/TRBV6-3|-|TRBJ1-1
CASSYSSGTMNTEAFF
TGTGCCAGCAGTTACTCAAGTGGCACCATGAACACTGAAGCTTTCTTT
>few|TRBV7-9|-|TRBJ1-1
CASSSPGGSEAFF
TGTGCCAGCAGCTCCCCCGGGGGCTCCGAAGCTTTCTTT
>many|TRBV19|TRBD1|TRBJ1-2
CASSMGTGNYGYTF
TGTGCCAGTAGTATGGGGACAGGGAACTATGGCTACACCTTC
>many|TRBV7-2|-|TRBJ1-1
CASSLAVGMRAFF
TGTGCCAGCAGCTTAGCGGTGGGAATGAGGGCTTTCTTT
>many|TRBV6-6|-|TRBJ2-5
CASSYSRGLGTQYF
TGTGCCAGCAGTTACTCAAGGGGTCTGGGGACCCAGTACTTC
>many|TRBV29-1|TRBD1|TRBJ2-2
CSVANPGGSGELFF
TGCAGCGTCGCTAATCCAGGGGGCTCCGGGGAGCTGTTTTTT
>many|TRBV7-9|-|TRBJ2-3
CASSFQGRTTDTQYF
TGTGCCAGCAGTTTCCAAGGGAGGACTACAGATACGCAGTATTTT
>many|TRBV19|TRBD1|TRBJ2-7
CASSPDRTNYEQYF
TGTGCCAGTAGTCCGGACAGGACAAACTACGAGCAGTACTTC
>many|TRBV4-1|-|TRBJ2-2
CASSHPRSIKGLAYTGELFF
TGCGCCAGCAGCCATCCAAGATCCATAAAGGGCTTGGCCTACACCGGGGAGCTGTTTTTT
>many|TRBV6-2/TRBV6-3|-|TRBJ1-5
CASSPGRRSWNQPQHF
TGTGCCAGCAGCCCCGGACGGAGGAGTTGGAATCAGCCCCAGCATTTT
>many|TRBV6-5|-|TRBJ2-1
CASSLGWGSYNEQFF
TGTGCCAGCAGTCTCGGCTGGGGCTCCTACAATGAGCAGTTCTTC
>many|TRBV7-9|-|TRBJ1-4
CASSLVATPTNEKLFF
TGTGCCAGCAGCTTAGTGGCGACCCCCACTAATGAAAAACTGTTTTTT
>many|TRBV5-6|-|TRBJ1-5
CASSTWGSNQPQHF
TGTGCCAGCAGCACTTGGGGTAGCAATCAGCCCCAGCATTTT
>medium-sized|TRBV5-6|-|TRBJ1-1
CASSPTANTEAFF
TGTGCCAGCAGTCCGACAGCGAACACTGAAGCTTTCTTT
>many|TRBV27|-|TRBJ2-3
CASSFQGLTNTQYF
TGTGCCAGCAGTTTTCAGGGACTGACGAATACGCAGTATTTT
>many|TRBV27|-|TRBJ2-3
CASSLPGLADTQYF
TGTGCCAGCAGTTTACCTGGTTTGGCAGATACGCAGTATTTT
>many|TRBV6-5|-|TRBJ2-1
CASSLGQGGNEQFF
TGTGCCAGCAGTTTAGGTCAGGGCGGGAATGAGCAGTTCTTC